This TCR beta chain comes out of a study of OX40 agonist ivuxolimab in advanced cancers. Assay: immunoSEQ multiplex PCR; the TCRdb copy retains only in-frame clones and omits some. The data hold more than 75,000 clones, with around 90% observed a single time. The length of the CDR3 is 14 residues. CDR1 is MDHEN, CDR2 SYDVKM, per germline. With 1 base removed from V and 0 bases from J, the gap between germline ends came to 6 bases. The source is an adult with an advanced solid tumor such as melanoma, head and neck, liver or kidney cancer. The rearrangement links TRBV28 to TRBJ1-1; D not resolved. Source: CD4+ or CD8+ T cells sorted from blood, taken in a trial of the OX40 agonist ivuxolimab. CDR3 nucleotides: TGTGCCAGCAGTTTATCCAAAGTGAACACTGAAGCTTTCTTT. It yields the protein CASSLSKVNTEAFF.